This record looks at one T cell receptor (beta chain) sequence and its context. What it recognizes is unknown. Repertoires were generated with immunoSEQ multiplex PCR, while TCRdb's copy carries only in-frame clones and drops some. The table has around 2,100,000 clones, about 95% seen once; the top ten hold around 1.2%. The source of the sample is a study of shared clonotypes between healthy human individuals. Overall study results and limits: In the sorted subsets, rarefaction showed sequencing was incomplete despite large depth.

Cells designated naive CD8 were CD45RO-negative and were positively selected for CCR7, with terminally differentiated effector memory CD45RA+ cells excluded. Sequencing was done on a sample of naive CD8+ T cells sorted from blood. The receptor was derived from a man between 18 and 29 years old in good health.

The CDR3 reads CASSPGTPSYEQYF. The CDR3 nucleotides are TGTGCCAGCAGCCCCGGGACTCCCTCCTACGAGCAGTACTTC. The chain uses TRBV6-6 and TRBJ2-7; tentative D call: TRBD2 (6 bases). V was cut by 6 bases and J by 0 bases, with 12 bases left in between. The CDR3 runs to 14 residues. Germline loops: CDR1 MNHNY, CDR2 SVGAGI (reference sequence).